These 14 T cell receptor beta chains were sequenced from one sample in a study of control samples from healthy donors and cancer patients. Profiling relied on immunoSEQ multiplex PCR, and the TCRdb table lists in-frame clones only, not all of them. Of approximately 150,000 clones listed, around 94% were seen once; the top ten hold around 13%. Sequencing was carried out using blood. The receptors here all came from a man aged 40-55 years in good health.

This chain links TRBV28 with TRBJ1-4; D uncertain. From germline, CDR1 is MDHEN and CDR2 SYDVKM. Trimming stripped 2 bases from V and 6 bases from J, with 10 bases between. The CDR3 spans 14 residues. CDR3 residues: CASSLGSRDEKLFF. The CDR3 DNA reads as TGTGCCAGCAGTTTAGGGAGTAGGGATGAAAAACTGTTTTTT.

The chain recombines TRBV3-1 (or the pseudogene TRBV3-2) with TRBJ1-4, with TRBD1 as a possible D gene (5 bases). The CDR3 contains 11 residues. CDR1 and CDR2 from the germline V gene are LGHDT and YNNKEL (reference sequence). V dropped 2 bases and J dropped 14 bases, with 9 bases sitting between them. The CDR3 protein is CASSQTYRLFF. In DNA form, the CDR3 reads TGTGCCAGCAGCCAAACCTACAGGCTGTTTTTT.

V is TRBV3-1 (or the pseudogene TRBV3-2) and J is TRBJ1-5; D is possibly TRBD1 (6 bases). V lost 3 bases, J lost 4 bases, and 7 bases lay in between. The CDR3 runs to 13 residues. Germline CDR1 is LGHDT and CDR2 is YNNKEL (reference sequence). CDR3 loop: CASSQGANQPQHF. The CDR3 coding sequence is TGTGCCAGCAGCCAGGGGGCTAATCAGCCCCAGCATTTT.

The rearrangement links TRBV19 to TRBJ2-6; D call uncertain. Trimming shortened V by 2 bases and J by 2 bases, and 1 base separated the two germline ends. The CDR3 runs to 13 residues. The V gene's germline CDR1 is LNHDA and CDR2 SQIVND (reference sequence). DNA of the CDR3: TGTGCCAGTAGTATACCTGGGGCCAACGTCCTGACTTTC. This gives the protein CASSIPGANVLTF.

This clone has a single count. The chain has TRBV28 and TRBJ1-1; a weak D match, TRBD1 (6 bases). The V end lost 1 base, the J end lost 7 bases, and 13 bases lay between the germline ends. The germline V gene encodes CDR1 MDHEN and CDR2 SYDVKM. This CDR3 region has 14 residues. The CDR3 protein is CASSLSGGWNEAFF. The DNA for the CDR3 is TGTGCCAGCAGTTTATCCGGGGGCTGGAATGAAGCTTTCTTT.

V gene TRBV28 combines with J gene TRBJ2-3; 7 bases line up with TRBD2. Germline CDR1 and CDR2: MDHEN and SYDVKM. V shed 3 bases, J shed 3 bases, and the junction held 6 bases outside the gene matches. This CDR3 contains 15 residues. The CDR3 is CASSFYLGGTDTQYF. In DNA form, the CDR3 reads TGTGCCAGCAGTTTTTATCTCGGGGGGACAGATACGCAGTATTTT.

This clone was seen a single time. The chain combines TRBV14 with TRBJ1-6, with a possible D match to TRBD1 (6 bases). This CDR3 has 11 amino acids. The ends were cut back, 1 base at V and 17 bases at J, with 9 bases in the middle. Germline loops: CDR1 SGHDN, CDR2 FVKESK. This CDR3 reads CASSQGTVFHF. The CDR3 region has the DNA TGTGCCAGCAGCCAAGGGACAGTCTTCCACTTT. The full variable domain, completed using reference TRBV14 and TRBJ1-6, is EAGVTQFPSHSVIEKGQTVTLRCDPISGHDNLYWYRRVMGKEIKFLLHFVKESKQDESGMPNNRFLAERTGGTYSTLKVQPAELEDSGVYFCASSQGTVFHFGNGTRLTVT.

The J gene is TRBJ2-6, the V gene TRBV9; TRBD2 matches 10 bases. V shed 4 bases, J shed 0 bases, and the junction held 7 bases outside the gene matches. The CDR3 contains 18 residues. Germline assignment: CDR1 SGDLS and CDR2 YYNGEE. CDR3 in amino acids: CASSPGTSALSGANVLTF. CDR3 sequence (DNA): TGTGCCAGCAGCCCGGGGACTAGCGCTCTCTCTGGGGCCAACGTCCTGACTTTC.

The chain recombines TRBV24-1 with TRBJ1-4, with D possibly TRBD1 on 5 matching bases. CDR3 size: 16 residues. The V end was cut by 5 bases, the J end by 8 bases, with 20 bases between. Germline CDR1 is KGHDR and CDR2 is SFDVKD. CDR3 in amino acids: CATSGGRDEFNEKLFF. The DNA of the CDR3 is TGTGCCACCAGTGGGGGCAGGGACGAGTTTAACGAAAAACTGTTTTTT.

The chain carries TRBV6-2 or TRBV6-3 and TRBJ2-2, with 8 bases fitting TRBD2. This CDR3 is built from 15 residues. The ends lost 6 bases at V and 5 bases at J; junction bases unmatched: 8. Germline V lookup: CDR1 MNHEY, CDR2 SVGEGT. In DNA, the CDR3 is TGTGCCAGCAGCTGGACGGGCGGGGGGACCGGGGAGCTGTTTTTT. It specifies CASSWTGGGTGELFF.

This clone has a single count. The V and J genes are TRBV20-1 and TRBJ2-5; D not resolved. The V gene's germline CDR1 is DFQATT and CDR2 SNEGSKA (reference sequence). This CDR3 comprises 11 residues. V was clipped by 5 bases and J by 2 bases, with 6 bases between them. The CDR3 region has the DNA TGCAGTGCTTCCGGGCAAGAGACCCAGTACTTC. Its protein product is CSASGQETQYF.

In this sample, this clone turned up a few times. The chain has TRBV3-1 (or the pseudogene TRBV3-2) and TRBJ1-6; D gene unclear. The V end lost 0 bases, the J end lost 7 bases, and 10 bases lay between the germline ends. CDR1 LGHDT and CDR2 YNNKEL come from the germline V gene (reference sequence). CDR3 size: 15 residues. CDR3 sequence: CASSQDPVSNSPLHF. The CDR3, as DNA: TGTGCCAGCAGCCAAGATCCGGTCAGCAATTCACCCCTCCACTTT.

This clone was seen once. The chain employs TRBV4-2 and TRBJ2-1; no definite D call. This CDR3 is 16 amino acids long. Germline V gene data show CDR1 as LGHNA and CDR2 as YNFKEQ. The V end was cut by 0 bases, the J end by 0 bases, with 9 bases between. CDR3 amino acids: CASSQETQSSYNEQFF. CDR3 sequence (DNA): TGTGCCAGCAGCCAAGAGACACAAAGCTCCTACAATGAGCAGTTCTTC.

DNA for the CDR3: TGTGCCAGCAGCCTCGGACTAGCGGGGGCGAACACCGGGGAGCTGTTTTTT. Amino acids: CASSLGLAGANTGELFF. V and J are TRBV28 and TRBJ2-2; 13 positions match TRBD2. Per germline, CDR1 MDHEN and CDR2 SYDVKM. The trim removed 6 bases at V and 0 bases at J, leaving 4 bases unmatched. The CDR3 spans 17 residues. The full variable domain, its missing parts supplied by reference TRBV28 and TRBJ2-2, is DVKVTQSSRYLVKRTGEKVFLECVQDMDHENMFWYRQDPGLGLRLIYFSYDVKMKEKGDIPEGYSVSREKKERFSLILESASTNQTSMYLCASSLGLAGANTGELFFGEGSRLTVL.